What follows are 32 T cell receptor beta chains derived from one specimen sequenced in a study of identical twins (dated by TCRdb to the mid-2010s). Receptor libraries were prepared by 5' RACE. TCRdb shows the sequencer as Illumina HiSeq 2000. TCRdb reworked the public reads: Q25 trimming with fastp, MiXCR clone assembly, productive beta chains retained. Duplicate CDR3 protein sequences are folded into a single record with the most common DNA and genes. In this sample the table shows under 350,000 distinct CDR3 sequences, 9.5% of which occur a single time. The ten most abundant clones make up approximately 6.6% of the sample. These data are also associated with another study on yellow fever vaccine responses in identical twins.

Specimen: CD8+ T cells sorted from blood. These receptors all stem from a woman in her late teens or twenties in good health.

This clonotype was seen more than once but under ten times. In DNA, the CDR3 is TGTGCCAGCAGCCAAGAGGCTTTTGGTCTTTCACCCCTCCACTTT. This codes for CASSQEAFGLSPLHF. The chain uses TRBV3-1 and TRBJ1-6, with D unresolved. The CDR3 is 15 residues long. V shed 0 bases and J shed 9 bases, with 12 bases lying between them. CDR1 and CDR2 (germline): LGHDT, YNNKEL (reference sequence).

As for this clonotype: The junction and the germline gene differ at one end; a read error may be behind it. V usage is TRBV29-1 and J usage is TRBJ2-5, with 7 bases that match TRBD2. CDR1 and CDR2 from the germline V gene are SQVTM and ANQGSEA. This CDR3 has 15 amino acids. This CDR3 is CSVEGASGLAETQYF. As DNA, the CDR3 is TGCAGCGTCGAAGGGGCTAGCGGCCTCGCGGAGACCCAGTACTTC.

The V gene is TRBV20-1, the J gene TRBJ1-1; the D is unclear. V was clipped by 3 bases and J by 3 bases, with 11 bases between them. CDR1 and CDR2 (germline): DFQATT, SNEGSKA (reference sequence). This CDR3 is built from 13 residues. CDR3 residues: CSARSGPYTEAFF. In DNA, the CDR3 is TGCAGTGCTAGGTCCGGACCGTACACTGAAGCTTTCTTT.

This clonotype was recorded at least ten times. DNA for the CDR3: TGTGCCAGCAGCTTCTGGCGGGAGGGCACAGATACGCAGTATTTT. It encodes CASSFWREGTDTQYF. The V and J genes are TRBV7-9 and TRBJ2-3; TRBD2 aligns across 8 bases. This CDR3 spans 15 amino acids. J was trimmed by 1 base and V by 3 bases; bases with no gene match: 3. Germline CDR1 reads SEHNR; CDR2 reads FQNEAQ (reference sequence). The whole variable domain, remainder taken from reference TRBV7-9 and TRBJ2-3, is DTGVSQNPRHKITKRGQNVTFRCDPISEHNRLYWYRQTLGQGPEFLTYFQNEAQLEKSRLLSDRFSAERPKGSFSTLEIQRTEQGDSAMYLCASSFWREGTDTQYFGPGTRLTVL.

This clonotype showed up just a few times. This chain links TRBV20-1 with TRBJ2-1; TRBD2 matches 12 bases. Trimming at V came to 6 bases and at J to 3 bases, leaving 9 bases not matched to a gene. Germline CDR1 DFQATT, CDR2 SNEGSKA (reference sequence). The CDR3 loop spans 16 amino acids. The CDR3 region is CSAMTSGGPIYNEQFF. Written as DNA, the CDR3 is TGCAGTGCCATGACTAGCGGGGGTCCCATCTACAATGAGCAGTTCTTC.

In its sample, this clonotype was seen a few times. J is TRBJ2-3 and V is TRBV7-2, with 9 positions matching TRBD2. Germline V CDR1 and CDR2: SGHTA, FQGNSA. V shed 1 base and J 2 bases; nucleotides not matched to a gene: 4. CDR3 length: 16 residues. The CDR3 DNA sequence: TGTGCCAGCAGCTTAGGGGCGGGAGGGCTCACAGATACGCAGTATTTT. It encodes CASSLGAGGLTDTQYF.

At least ten counts were recorded for this clonotype. The chain has TRBV4-1 and TRBJ2-1; no clear D gene. Germline CDR1 is MGHRA and CDR2 is YSYEKL. The germline V and J ends were trimmed by 1 base and 5 bases, with 9 bases remaining between them. This CDR3 contains 14 residues. The CDR3 coding sequence is TGCGCCAGCAGCCAAGCAATAAATCACAATGAGCAGTTCTTC. This codes for CASSQAINHNEQFF.

The rearrangement links TRBV27 to TRBJ1-5; D perhaps matches TRBD1 (5 bases). CDR3 size: 14 residues. Trimming stripped 5 bases from V and 4 bases from J, with 12 bases between. The germline CDR1 and CDR2 sequences are MNHEY and SMNVEV (reference sequence). The CDR3: CASSPGQENQPQHF. The CDR3 nucleotides are TGTGCCAGCAGTCCTGGACAAGAAAATCAGCCCCAGCATTTT.

This clonotype has a count of ten or more. The rearrangement uses TRBV29-1 and TRBJ2-3; no definite D call. Trimming pared 5 bases from V and 1 base from J, leaving 4 bases between. Per germline, CDR1 SQVTM and CDR2 ANQGSEA. The CDR3 is 11 residues long. The DNA for the CDR3 is TGCAGCGTTCCTGGCACAGATACGCAGTATTTT. This gives the protein CSVPGTDTQYF.

This clonotype appeared a few times. V usage is TRBV4-1 and J usage is TRBJ2-2, with D tentatively TRBD2 (5 bases). There are 14 residues in the CDR3. Trimming took off 7 bases at V and 4 bases at J, with 13 bases between the two ends. Germline V gives CDR1 MGHRA, CDR2 YSYEKL. The CDR3 bases are TGCGCCAGCATTGGGCCGGGATCCACCGGGGAGCTGTTTTTT. It encodes CASIGPGSTGELFF.

The chain uses TRBV3-1 and TRBJ2-1; D not certain. The germline CDR1 and CDR2 sequences are LGHDT and YNNKEL (reference sequence). With 0 bases removed from V and 7 bases from J, the gap between germline ends came to 16 bases. This CDR3 spans 16 amino acids. CDR3 amino acids: CASSQERNWVGNEQFF. DNA for the CDR3: TGTGCCAGCAGCCAAGAAAGGAATTGGGTGGGGAATGAGCAGTTCTTC.

This clonotype was counted only a few times. The V call is TRBV7-3, the J call TRBJ2-7; TRBD2 matches 7 bases. Unmatched junction bases numbered 7, after V lost 2 bases and J lost 3 bases. Germline values: CDR1 SGHTA, CDR2 FQGTGA. The CDR3 sequence is 15 residues long. Written as DNA, the CDR3 is TGTGCCAGCAGCTTATGGAGCGGGGCCAACTACGAGCAGTACTTC. This sequence encodes CASSLWSGANYEQYF.

This clonotype was found a few times. The chain uses TRBV29-1 and TRBJ2-1; 9 bases are a match to TRBD2. The germline CDR1 and CDR2 sequences are SQVTM and ANQGSEA. The CDR3 has 15 residues. The ends lost 0 bases at V and 10 bases at J; junction bases unmatched: 10. CDR3 nucleotide sequence: TGCAGCGTTGAAGAGAAGGTAGCGGGAGATCAGGAGCAGTTCTTC. It specifies CSVEEKVAGDQEQFF.

This clonotype was picked up many times. This chain links TRBV3-1 with TRBJ2-7; D is ambiguous. V lost 4 bases and J lost 1, with 8 bases in between. The CDR3 covers 13 residues. Germline V gene lookup returns CDR1 LGHDT and CDR2 YNNKEL (reference sequence). The CDR3 region is CASSLRYSYEQYF. The CDR3 DNA reads as TGTGCCAGCAGCCTCAGGTATTCCTACGAGCAGTACTTC.

The chain is built from TRBV7-8 and TRBJ2-3; 7 bases align to TRBD1. Germline V gene sequence: CDR1 SGHVS, CDR2 FQNEAQ. This CDR3 contains 16 residues. Losses at the gene ends were 1 base for V and 4 bases for J; bases not matched to a gene: 8. The CDR3 region is CASSLGQGVPPDTQYF. DNA for the CDR3: TGTGCCAGCAGCTTAGGGCAGGGGGTCCCGCCAGATACGCAGTATTTT.

J is TRBJ2-1 and V is TRBV4-3; 7 bases agree with TRBD2. Per the germline V gene, CDR1 is LGHNA and CDR2 is YSLEER. This CDR3 has 13 residues. With V trimmed by 2 bases and J by 7 bases, 2 bases remained unmatched. DNA of the CDR3: TGCGCCAGCAGCCAATGGGGGGGGAATGAGCAGTTCTTC. Encoded protein: CASSQWGGNEQFF.

This clonotype was picked up many times. This chain connects TRBV14 to TRBJ1-4; D unresolved. The V gene lost 3 bases and the J gene lost 5 bases, with 7 bases spanning the gap. This CDR3 spans 13 amino acids. CDR1 and CDR2 (germline): SGHDN, FVKESK. For the CDR3, the DNA is TGTGCCAGCAGCCAGCACCCAAATGAAAAACTGTTTTTT. It codes for CASSQHPNEKLFF.

This clonotype was detected only a few times. The V call is TRBV6-1, the J call TRBJ2-7, with 10 positions matching TRBD2. The CDR3 covers 16 residues. The junction had 13 bases not matched to a gene; V was cut back by 6 bases and J by 5 bases. The germline gives CDR1 MNHNS, CDR2 SASEGT. The CDR3 region has the DNA TGTGCCAGCAGCAACGGGCTAGCGGGAGTCTGGGACGAGCAGTACTTC. Residues: CASSNGLAGVWDEQYF.

This clonotype occurred many times. The chain uses TRBV29-1 and TRBJ2-1, with 8 bases lining up with TRBD1. V lost 4 bases and J lost 1; bases outside the gene matches: 9. The CDR3 has 16 residues. CDR1 SQVTM and CDR2 ANQGSEA come from the germline V gene. CDR3 sequence reads: CSVVVQGAGSYNEQFF. CDR3 sequence (DNA): TGCAGCGTTGTGGTGCAGGGGGCTGGGTCCTACAATGAGCAGTTCTTC.

The V call is TRBV20-1, the J call TRBJ2-1, with D tentatively TRBD1 (6 bases). The V gene's germline CDR1 is DFQATT and CDR2 SNEGSKA (reference sequence). Trimming took 3 bases from V and 2 from J, leaving 14 bases between them. There are 15 residues in the CDR3. CDR3 nucleotides: TGCAGTGCTAGGGACCCCGGACAGCCCTACAATGAGCAGTTCTTC. Its protein is CSARDPGQPYNEQFF.

This clonotype occurred a few times. The chain links TRBV7-8 to TRBJ2-3; no clear D gene. Looked up from germline, CDR1 is SGHVS and CDR2 is FQNEAQ. The CDR3 has 14 residues. With 3 bases removed from V and 4 bases from J, the gap between germline ends came to 11 bases. Here the CDR3 DNA reads TGTGCCAGCAGCTTGATCGGGTCGTCAGATACGCAGTATTTT. Protein sequence: CASSLIGSSDTQYF. The variable domain in full, completed from reference TRBV7-8 and TRBJ2-3, reads GAGVSQSPRYKVAKRGQDVALRCDPISGHVSLFWYQQALGQGPEFLTYFQNEAQLDKSGLPSDRFFAERPEGSVSTLKIQRTQQEDSAVYLCASSLIGSSDTQYFGPGTRLTVL.

V gene TRBV9 combines with J gene TRBJ2-6; maybe TRBD2 (5 bases). Trimming took 5 bases from V and 4 from J, leaving 16 bases between them. This CDR3 is built from 16 residues. The germline CDR1 and CDR2 sequences are SGDLS and YYNGEE. The CDR3 DNA reads TGTGCCAGCAGGGGAGAGCTCCCAATGGGGGCCAACGTCCTGACTTTC. This encodes CASRGELPMGANVLTF.

The chain couples TRBV4-1 to TRBJ2-1, with D possibly matching TRBD2 (6 bases). Germline V gene sequence: CDR1 MGHRA, CDR2 YSYEKL. The CDR3 sequence is 17 residues long. Trimming took off 0 bases at V and 2 bases at J, with 14 bases between the two ends. This CDR3 reads CASSQDLGGVAYNEQFF. The CDR3 bases are TGCGCCAGCAGCCAAGATCTCGGGGGAGTCGCCTACAATGAGCAGTTCTTC.

This clonotype has just a few counts. This chain links TRBV19 with TRBJ1-2; D is possibly TRBD1 (5 bases). This CDR3 region has 14 residues. The V end was cut by 4 bases, the J end by 6 bases, with 15 bases between. CDR1 LNHDA and CDR2 SQIVND come from the germline V gene (reference sequence). CDR3 in amino acids: CASSTFSRDNGYTF. Here the CDR3 DNA reads TGTGCCAGTAGTACTTTCTCCAGGGATAATGGCTACACCTTC.

This clonotype occurred many times. The V and J genes are TRBV20-1 and TRBJ2-7, with 9 positions matching TRBD2. CDR1 is DFQATT, CDR2 SNEGSKA, per germline (reference sequence). The CDR3 sequence is 15 residues long. Trimming at V came to 3 bases and at J to 6 bases, leaving 12 bases not matched to a gene. This chain's CDR3 is CSARPLGLASAEQYF. The CDR3 DNA follows: TGCAGTGCTAGGCCCCTCGGACTAGCGTCGGCCGAGCAGTACTTC.

This clonotype appeared many times. The chain is built from TRBV7-2 and TRBJ2-3; weak D call: TRBD2 (7 bases). CDR1 and CDR2 (germline): SGHTA, FQGNSA. V shed 2 bases and J shed 3 bases, with 18 bases lying between them. The CDR3 has 17 amino acids. The CDR3: CASSLLMGGGRTDTQYF. CDR3 DNA: TGTGCCAGCAGCTTACTTATGGGGGGGGGGCGTACAGATACGCAGTATTTT.

This clonotype was seen a few times. V gene TRBV28 combines with J gene TRBJ2-7; no reliable D call. Germline lookup yields CDR1 MDHEN and CDR2 SYDVKM. V shed 6 bases and J shed 3 bases, with 12 bases lying between them. CDR3 length: 13 residues. The CDR3 sequence is CASRIRGFYEQYF. The CDR3 region has the DNA TGTGCCAGCAGAATTCGCGGTTTCTACGAGCAGTACTTC.

This chain connects TRBV6-2 or TRBV6-3 to TRBJ1-1, with D perhaps TRBD1 (5 bases). This CDR3 is built from 13 residues. Germline assignment: CDR1 MNHEY and CDR2 SVGEGT. V was pared by 6 bases and J by 4 bases, with 12 bases between. The chain's CDR3 is CASSPGQATEAFF. CDR3 nucleotide sequence: TGTGCCAGCAGCCCCGGACAAGCCACTGAAGCTTTCTTT.

The sample holds many counts of this clonotype. The rearrangement links TRBV10-3 to TRBJ2-7, with D possibly matching TRBD1 (6 bases). The CDR3 is made up of 14 amino acids. Trimming removed 2 bases from V and 2 bases from J, with 10 bases in between. CDR1 is ENHRY, CDR2 SYGVKD, per germline. In nucleotides, the CDR3 is TGTGCCATCAGTGAGACAGGGCGTGCCTACGAGCAGTACTTC. Its protein is CAISETGRAYEQYF.

The V and J genes are TRBV7-6 and TRBJ2-1; 9 bases agree with TRBD2. CDR3 size: 17 residues. V dropped 1 base and J dropped 4; count of bases not matched to a gene: 8. Germline V CDR1 and CDR2: SGHVS, FNYEAQ. The CDR3 nucleotides read TGTGCCAGCAGCTTAGACGGCGGGAGGGCCCCGTACAATGAGCAGTTCTTC. Its translation is CASSLDGGRAPYNEQFF.

This clonotype appeared many times. The chain couples TRBV7-2 to TRBJ2-3, with 9 bases identical to TRBD2. Losses at the gene ends were 8 bases for V and 4 bases for J; bases not matched to a gene: 10. There are 15 residues in the CDR3. The germline gives CDR1 SGHTA, CDR2 FQGNSA. The CDR3 reads CASDVGLAYPDTQYF. The CDR3 DNA is TGTGCCAGCGACGTTGGACTAGCGTACCCAGATACGCAGTATTTT.

This clonotype has just a few counts. This chain links TRBV27 with TRBJ1-6; 7 nucleotides match TRBD1. Looked up from germline, CDR1 is MNHEY and CDR2 is SMNVEV (reference sequence). V shed 5 bases, J shed 6 bases, and the junction held 4 bases outside the gene matches. This CDR3 is built from 14 residues. CDR3 sequence (DNA): TGTGCCAGCAGTCCAGGGGGGCCTAATTCACCCCTCCACTTT. It yields the protein CASSPGGPNSPLHF.